One and the same sample provided the 27 T cell receptor beta chains below, sequenced in a study of T cells in Graves' hyperthyroidism and ophthalmopathy. The investigators amplified TCR beta CDR3 regions from RNA transcripts. The study used the HTBI primer set for a first-round RT-PCR of the TCR CDR3. TCRdb fed the multiplex PCR reads into MiXCR, producing one record per CDR3 protein. Of about 420,000 distinct CDR3 sequences listed, about a sixth are singletons. The sequenced sample was blood. The origin of the receptors is a woman younger than 30 with Graves' hyperthyroidism.

There are a few counts of this clonotype. The gene calls are TRBV15 and TRBJ1-6; no definite D call. Germline assignment: CDR1 LNHNV and CDR2 YYDKDF (reference sequence). The CDR3 consists of 15 residues. V dropped 1 base and J dropped 3 bases, with 7 bases sitting between them. The CDR3 region is CATSRVALYNSPLHF. CDR3 in DNA: TGTGCCACCAGCAGAGTGGCTCTCTATAATTCACCCCTCCACTTT.

The rearrangement uses TRBV2 and TRBJ2-2; D gene unclear. The CDR3 has 15 amino acids. In germline, CDR1 is SNHLY, CDR2 FYNNEI. V was pared by 4 bases and J by 2 bases, with 11 bases between. This CDR3 reads CASSVDPGNTGELFF. As DNA, the CDR3 is TGTGCCAGCAGTGTGGATCCTGGAAACACCGGGGAGCTGTTTTTT.

With regard to this clonotype: One base away lies a much larger clone, so this may be a sequencing read error. The chain recombines TRBV12-5 with TRBJ2-1; D unclear. Trimming stripped 8 bases from V and 0 bases from J, with 8 bases between. The CDR3 spans 13 residues. The germline V gene has CDR1 LGHNT and CDR2 FRNRAP. The CDR3 loop reads CASRLSSYNEQFF. Here the CDR3 DNA reads TGTGCTAGTAGGCTGAGCTCCTACAATGAGCAGTTCTTC.

This clonotype was seen ten or more times. The chain combines TRBV4-2 with TRBJ1-1; D ambiguous. The CDR3 covers 14 residues. V dropped 2 bases and J dropped 7 bases, with 14 bases sitting between them. CDR1 and CDR2 from the germline V gene are LGHNA and YNFKEQ. CDR3 nucleotides: TGTGCCAGCAGCCAACATAAACAGCCACTTGAAGCTTTCTTT. It specifies CASSQHKQPLEAFF.

Many counts were recorded for this clonotype. The chain couples TRBV15 to TRBJ1-5; D gene uncertain. Germline lookup yields CDR1 LNHNV and CDR2 YYDKDF (reference sequence). The length of the CDR3 is 12 residues. Deletions cut 0 bases from V and 5 bases from J, with 2 bases between. The CDR3 loop is CATSRDDQPQHF. Written as DNA, the CDR3 is TGTGCCACCAGCAGAGATGATCAGCCCCAGCATTTT.

This clonotype showed up many times. The CDR3 sequence is CASSPGLAGGTYKNIQYF. The CDR3 bases are TGTGCCAGCAGTCCAGGACTAGCGGGAGGAACCTACAAAAACATTCAGTACTTC. V and J are TRBV6-1 and TRBJ2-4; TRBD2 agrees at 14 bases. This CDR3 is built from 18 residues. In germline, CDR1 is MNHNS, CDR2 SASEGT. Germline trimming cut 5 bases from V and 3 bases from J; bases unmatched to any gene: 9.

This clonotype was counted at least ten times. The chain employs TRBV7-3 and TRBJ1-1; D is unresolved. V was shortened by 4 bases and J by 1 base, with 10 bases between the two germline ends. CDR1 and CDR2 from the germline V gene are SGHTA and FQGTGA. The CDR3 has 14 amino acids. CDR3 residues: CASSSGLANTEAFF. In nucleotides, the CDR3 is TGTGCCAGCAGCTCTGGGTTGGCGAACACTGAAGCTTTCTTT.

This clonotype was counted between two and nine times. The chain joins TRBV9 to TRBJ2-7; D perhaps matches TRBD1 (5 bases). The length of the CDR3 is 14 residues. Per the germline V gene, CDR1 is SGDLS and CDR2 is YYNGEE. The germline V and J ends were trimmed by 3 bases and 1 base, with 11 bases remaining between them. In DNA, the CDR3 is TGTGCCAGCAGCGAAGGGGCTGGATCCTACGAGCAGTACTTC. Amino acid sequence: CASSEGAGSYEQYF. Variable domain in full (rest from reference TRBV9 and TRBJ2-7): DSGVTQTPKHLITATGQRVTLRCSPRSGDLSVYWYQQSLDQGLQFLIQYYNGEERAKGNILERFSAQQFPDLHSELNLSSLELGDSALYFCASSEGAGSYEQYFGPGTRLTVT.

Many counts were recorded for this clonotype. The chain employs TRBV4-2 and TRBJ2-1; TRBD1 might be the D (6 bases). Germline V gene sequence: CDR1 LGHNA, CDR2 YNFKEQ. The CDR3 runs to 13 residues. The V end was cut by 0 bases, the J end by 9 bases, with 9 bases between. CDR3 nucleotides: TGTGCCAGCAGCCAAGAAAGGGGGAGTGAGCAGTTCTTC. Translation gives CASSQERGSEQFF.

This clonotype was picked up many times. The V gene is TRBV11-2, the J gene TRBJ2-7; no clear D gene. This CDR3 is 13 amino acids long. The V gene's germline CDR1 is SGHAT and CDR2 FQNNGV. V lost 6 bases and J 1 base, leaving 10 bases between the germline ends. Here the CDR3 DNA reads TGTGCCAGCAGAAGGGTGGGGTCCTACGAGCAGTACTTC. It yields the protein CASRRVGSYEQYF.

This clonotype was picked up many times. The V call is TRBV5-1, the J call TRBJ1-4; D unclear. Trimming removed 0 bases from V and 8 bases from J, with 11 bases in between. In germline, CDR1 is SGHRS, CDR2 YFSETQ. This CDR3 is 14 amino acids long. Here the CDR3 reads CASSLGLIGEKLFF. For the CDR3, the DNA is TGCGCCAGCAGCTTGGGGCTAATAGGAGAAAAACTGTTTTTT.

The J gene is TRBJ2-1, the V gene TRBV6-1; D is perhaps TRBD2 (6 bases). Germline CDR1 reads MNHNS; CDR2 reads SASEGT. Between the trimmed V and J ends, which lost 3 bases and 8 bases, there was a span of 14 bases. This CDR3 is 14 amino acids long. CDR3 DNA: TGTGCCAGCAGTGATGGCGGGGTTGGATATGAGCAGTTCTTC. It is translated as CASSDGGVGYEQFF.

This chain joins TRBV4-1 and TRBJ1-3; D unclear. CDR3 size: 15 residues. Germline loops: CDR1 MGHRA, CDR2 YSYEKL. V lost 1 base and J 3 bases, leaving 10 bases between the germline ends. CDR3 in DNA: TGCGCCAGCAGCCAAGTCTTGGGTAGTGGAAACACCATATATTTT. It is translated as CASSQVLGSGNTIYF.

This clonotype has at least ten counts. V usage is TRBV7-2 and J usage is TRBJ1-1; D unresolved. V shed 5 bases and J shed 4 bases, with 11 bases lying between them. CDR1 and CDR2 (germline): SGHTA, FQGNSA. The CDR3 runs to 13 residues. The CDR3 loop is CASSLRLGTEAFF. DNA for the CDR3: TGTGCCAGCAGCCTCAGATTAGGCACTGAAGCTTTCTTT.

This clonotype was recorded at least ten times. The rearrangement links TRBV3-1 to TRBJ2-1; the D gene is possibly TRBD1 (5 bases). The CDR3 sequence is 13 residues long. Trimming stripped 0 bases from V and 12 bases from J, with 12 bases between. The germline CDR1 and CDR2 sequences are LGHDT and YNNKEL (reference sequence). CDR3 protein: CASSQEGGQGQFF. CDR3 sequence (DNA): TGTGCCAGCAGCCAAGAGGGCGGCCAGGGGCAGTTCTTC.

This clonotype was seen ten or more times. The chain carries TRBV7-2 and TRBJ2-1; TRBD2 aligns across 14 bases. The V and J ends lost 5 bases and 9 bases, in that order; junction bases with no gene match: 9. Germline V gives CDR1 SGHTA, CDR2 FQGNSA. The CDR3 contains 16 residues. CDR3 residues: CASSRLTSGGAGEQFF. In DNA, the CDR3 is TGTGCCAGCAGCCGATTGACTAGCGGGGGGGCCGGTGAGCAGTTCTTC.

This clonotype was counted at least ten times. The chain recombines TRBV5-5 with TRBJ1-4, with D hard to call. The V end was cut by 4 bases, the J end by 0 bases, with 10 bases between. From germline, CDR1 is SGHKS and CDR2 YYEKEE (reference sequence). The CDR3 covers 15 residues. The DNA for the CDR3 is TGTGCCAGCAGCCATTACCGAGCAACTAATGAAAAACTGTTTTTT. Translated: CASSHYRATNEKLFF.

J is TRBJ2-7 and V is TRBV6-1; D gene uncertain. This CDR3 has 13 amino acids. Deletions cut 6 bases from V and 3 bases from J, with 12 bases between. CDR1 is MNHNS and CDR2 is SASEGT in the germline V gene. The CDR3 loop reads CASSDITYYEQYF. In nucleotides, the CDR3 is TGTGCCAGCAGCGACATTACCTACTACGAGCAGTACTTC.

The sample holds a few counts of this clonotype. V gene TRBV6-1 combines with J gene TRBJ2-3; the D is unclear. The germline V gene has CDR1 MNHNS and CDR2 SASEGT. Trimming took 6 bases from V and 1 from J, leaving 20 bases between them. The CDR3 is 17 residues long. The CDR3 coding sequence is TGTGCCAGCAGCCTCAAGGCTAGGTTCTCTCGCACAGATACGCAGTATTTT. Protein sequence: CASSLKARFSRTDTQYF.

This clonotype was counted at least ten times. The chain uses TRBV4-3 and TRBJ2-2; 8 nucleotides align to TRBD2. The CDR3 consists of 18 residues. V trimming: 0 bases; J trimming: 6 bases; junction bases outside the gene matches: 12. CDR1 and CDR2 (germline): LGHNA, YSLEER. CDR3 nucleotide sequence: TGCGCCAGCAGCCAAGAATTTAGCGGGACCGACGCGGCCGGGGAGCTGTTTTTT. It translates to CASSQEFSGTDAAGELFF.

This clonotype has at least ten counts. The chain carries TRBV10-3 and TRBJ2-1; TRBD1 or TRBD2 may be the D gene (6 bases each). The V end was cut by 8 bases, the J end by 6 bases, with 14 bases between. The germline V gene encodes CDR1 ENHRY and CDR2 SYGVKD. The CDR3 covers 13 residues. CDR3 DNA sequence: TGTGCCATCCAAGGGGGAGGTGGCAATGAGCAGTTCTTC. Protein: CAIQGGGGNEQFF.

This chain links TRBV7-2 with TRBJ2-7, with D possibly being TRBD2 (5 bases). Trimming took 5 bases from V and 3 from J, leaving 17 bases between them. There are 15 residues in the CDR3. The germline CDR1 and CDR2 sequences are SGHTA and FQGNSA. CDR3 in amino acids: CASSPGRTALYEQYF. The CDR3 nucleotides are TGTGCCAGCAGCCCGGGAAGGACTGCACTCTACGAGCAGTACTTC.

This clonotype was observed at least ten times. The chain joins TRBV5-6 to TRBJ1-6; D is perhaps TRBD1 (6 bases). This CDR3 is 13 amino acids long. Trimming took 3 bases from V and 10 from J, leaving 11 bases between them. CDR1 is SGHDT, CDR2 YYEEEE, per germline. In nucleotides, the CDR3 is TGTGCCAGCAGCTGGATGACAGGCTCACCCCTCCACTTT. It encodes CASSWMTGSPLHF.

The V gene is TRBV29-1, the J gene TRBJ1-2; D possibly corresponds to TRBD1 (5 bases). The V gene lost 2 bases and the J gene lost 7 bases, with 11 bases spanning the gap. Germline CDR1 is SQVTM and CDR2 is ANQGSEA. The CDR3 runs 12 residues. The CDR3 coding sequence is TGCAGCGTTGAATCGGGGGTACGTGGCTACACCTTC. Protein sequence: CSVESGVRGYTF. The full variable domain, completed using reference TRBV29-1 and TRBJ1-2, is SAVISQKPSRDICQRGTSLTIQCQVDSQVTMMFWYRQQPGQSLTLIATANQGSEATYESGFVIDKFPISRPNLTFSTLTVSNMSPEDSSIYLCSVESGVRGYTFGSGTRLTVV.

This clonotype has a count of ten or more. This rearrangement joins TRBV18 to TRBJ1-1, with D unresolved. Germline V gene lookup returns CDR1 KGHSH and CDR2 LQKENI. The CDR3 loop spans 15 amino acids. Trimming shortened V by 0 bases and J by 10 bases, and 18 bases separated the two germline ends. CDR3 DNA sequence: TGTGCCAGCTCACCACCGAGGGTCGGCGCCTCTCGAGCTTTCTTT. Protein sequence: CASSPPRVGASRAFF.

This clonotype was seen a handful of times. The CDR3 DNA is TGTGCCAGCAGCTTATTGACAGGAAGGTCTACTAATGAAAAACTGTTTTTT. Translation gives CASSLLTGRSTNEKLFF. The genes are TRBV11-1 and TRBJ1-4, with a tentative D call TRBD1 (6 bases). Germline CDR1 and CDR2: SGHAT and FQDESV (reference sequence). The CDR3 is made up of 17 amino acids. Trimming cost V 2 bases and J 2 bases, with 15 bases left between them.

The chain recombines TRBV7-9 with TRBJ1-1, with D uncertain. CDR1 is SEHNR and CDR2 is FQNEAQ in the germline V gene (reference sequence). The CDR3 extends over 18 amino acids. V gave up 0 bases and J gave up 1 base, with 18 bases separating them. CDR3 region: CASSLAGREIQRNTEAFF. In DNA, the CDR3 is TGTGCCAGCAGCTTAGCCGGCCGAGAAATACAGAGGAACACTGAAGCTTTCTTT.